These 24 T cell receptor beta chains share one sample of origin, sequenced in a study of blood T cells in healthy people across ages. For the second PCR, which ran for roughly 7 to 11 cycles, a sample-barcoded 5' primer and a J-beta primer mix were used. TCRdb processed the 5' RACE reads anew with MiXCR; each CDR3 protein has one entry. Here the sample spans about 970,000 distinct CDR3 sequences, roughly 51% being singletons. Input material: blood. The receptors derive from a woman aged 55 to 70 in good health.

The count of this clonotype is one. The V and J genes are TRBV7-9 and TRBJ1-1; TRBD1 might be the D (5 bases). The CDR3 sequence is 14 residues long. CDR1 is SEHNR and CDR2 is FQNEAQ in the germline V gene (reference sequence). The V and J ends lost 1 base and 5 bases respectively, with 11 bases between them. DNA of the CDR3: TGTGCCAGCAGCTTAGAGGGACGGGGGACTGAAGCTTTCTTT. Its translation is CASSLEGRGTEAFF.

This clonotype has a handful of counts. The V gene is TRBV3-1, the J gene TRBJ2-1; D is undetermined. Trimming pared 1 base from V and 5 bases from J, leaving 6 bases between. CDR1 and CDR2 (germline): LGHDT, YNNKEL (reference sequence). CDR3 length equals 13 residues. The CDR3 DNA sequence: TGTGCCAGCAGCCAAGGTGCAAACAATGAGCAGTTCTTC. Translating it yields CASSQGANNEQFF.

This clonotype was seen more than once but under ten times. Relative to the germline gene, one junction end is altered; a read error may explain this. The chain combines TRBV3-1 with TRBJ2-7; unclear D gene. The CDR3 spans 15 residues. CDR1 LGHDT and CDR2 YNNKEL come from the germline V gene (reference sequence). The CDR3 region has the DNA TGTGCCAGCGGCCAAGGGCGGCGCCGAACCTACGAGCAGTACTTC. Its protein is CASGQGRRRTYEQYF.

This clonotype was detected many times. The J gene is TRBJ2-7, the V gene TRBV6-5; D call uncertain. The CDR3 consists of 14 residues. V lost 6 bases, J lost 1 base, and 13 bases lay in between. CDR1 MNHEY and CDR2 SVGAGI come from the germline V gene. This CDR3 reads CASRERRLSYEQYF. CDR3 nucleotides: TGTGCCAGCAGAGAGAGACGGCTTTCCTACGAGCAGTACTTC.

In this sample, this clonotype turned up a few times. The rearrangement joins TRBV15 to TRBJ2-6, with TRBD1 matching over 7 bases. The ends lost 3 bases at V and 1 base at J; junction bases unmatched: 6. CDR1 LNHNV and CDR2 YYDKDF come from the germline V gene (reference sequence). The CDR3 has 17 amino acids. The DNA of the CDR3 is TGTGCCACCAGCAGGGAGACAGGGCAGTCTGGGGCCAACGTCCTGACTTTC. Its translation is CATSRETGQSGANVLTF.

The chain is built from TRBV28 and TRBJ2-7; 7 positions agree with TRBD1. This CDR3 spans 14 amino acids. Germline V gene data show CDR1 as MDHEN and CDR2 as SYDVKM. With 7 bases clipped from V and 6 bases from J, the junction kept 12 bases outside the gene matches. The CDR3 sequence is CASTRDRVFPEQYF. The CDR3, as DNA: TGTGCCAGCACGAGGGACAGAGTTTTCCCCGAGCAGTACTTC.

This clonotype has a handful of counts. CDR3 region: CAISEFGRVETQYF. The CDR3 coding sequence is TGTGCCATCAGTGAGTTTGGCCGGGTGGAGACCCAGTACTTC. The gene calls are TRBV10-3 and TRBJ2-5; D unresolved. This CDR3 has 14 residues. V was clipped by 1 base and J by 5 bases, with 11 bases between them. Germline assignment: CDR1 ENHRY and CDR2 SYGVKD.

This clonotype was observed a handful of times. The gene calls are TRBV29-1 and TRBJ1-2, with D perhaps matching TRBD1 (5 bases). Looked up from germline, CDR1 is SQVTM and CDR2 is ANQGSEA. The CDR3 has 12 amino acids. V lost 7 bases and J lost 7, with 16 bases in between. The CDR3 DNA sequence: TGCAGCGGGGACCGTCCCCCAGGTGGCTACACCTTC. This encodes CSGDRPPGGYTF.

The chain recombines TRBV30 with TRBJ2-5; D gene ambiguous. Trimming took off 5 bases at V and 5 bases at J, with 6 bases between the two ends. Per germline, CDR1 GTSNPN and CDR2 SVGIG (reference sequence). The length of the CDR3 is 10 residues. As DNA, the CDR3 is TGTGCCTGGGGGCGGGAGACCCAGTACTTC. It codes for CAWGRETQYF. Drawing the rest from reference TRBV30 and TRBJ2-5, the complete variable domain is SQTIHQWPATLVQPVGSPLSLECTVEGTSNPNLYWYRQAAGRGLQLLFYSVGIGQISSEVPQNLSASRPQDRQFILSSKKLLLSDSGFYLCAWGRETQYFGPGTRLLVL.

This CDR3 is CASSPSSGRLTDTQYF. In DNA form, the CDR3 reads TGTGCCAGCTCACCCTCTAGCGGGAGGTTAACAGATACGCAGTATTTT. The chain joins TRBV18 to TRBJ2-3, with 11 bases fitting TRBD2. V shed 3 bases, J shed 3 bases, and the junction held 5 bases outside the gene matches. The germline CDR1 and CDR2 sequences are KGHSH and LQKENI. This CDR3 has 16 residues.

The chain combines TRBV2 with TRBJ2-7; a weak D match, TRBD1 (5 bases). The J call is doubtful: the DNA matches TRBJ2-5 better. Per germline, CDR1 SNHLY and CDR2 FYNNEI. The CDR3 consists of 15 residues. The chain's CDR3 is CASSAQGGVQETQYF. CDR3 nucleotides: TGTGCCAGCAGCGCTCAGGGTGGGGTACAAGAGACCCAGTACTTC.

The J gene is TRBJ2-7, the V gene TRBV12-3 or TRBV12-4; 7 bases map to TRBD2. The CDR3 has 16 amino acids. V dropped 5 bases and J dropped 2; count of bases not matched to a gene: 12. The DNA for the CDR3 is TGTGCCAGCAGTCGGGGGGAGCGGGTGATGACCTACGAGCAGTACTTC. Its translation is CASSRGERVMTYEQYF.

The rearrangement uses TRBV29-1 and TRBJ2-4; D unresolved. The CDR3 length is 11 residues. CDR1 and CDR2 from the germline V gene are SQVTM and ANQGSEA. Trimming shortened V by 8 bases and J by 7 bases, and 12 bases separated the two germline ends. As DNA, the CDR3 is TGCAGCCTCCGAGTAGGGAACATTCAGTACTTC. Residues: CSLRVGNIQYF. The full variable domain, with the rest looked up from reference TRBV29-1 and TRBJ2-4, is SAVISQKPSRDICQRGTSLTIQCQVDSQVTMMFWYRQQPGQSLTLIATANQGSEATYESGFVIDKFPISRPNLTFSTLTVSNMSPEDSSIYLCSLRVGNIQYFGAGTRLSVL.

The chain uses TRBV6-5 and TRBJ1-2, with 7 nucleotides matching TRBD1. This CDR3 comprises 18 residues. CDR1 and CDR2 (germline): MNHEY, SVGAGI. J lost 7 bases, V lost 2 bases, and 19 bases had no gene match. The CDR3 loop reads CASSYSGTAGGGRAGYTF. CDR3 nucleotide sequence: TGTGCCAGCAGTTACAGTGGGACAGCCGGGGGTGGAAGGGCTGGCTACACCTTC.

This clonotype was observed a handful of times. The chain links TRBV4-3 to TRBJ2-4; 7 nucleotides line up with TRBD1. The CDR3 extends over 21 amino acids. Trimming cost V 5 bases and J 2 bases; bases outside gene matches: 24. CDR1 and CDR2 from the germline V gene are LGHNA and YSLEER. The chain's CDR3 is CASSTVYGQGSTGDPKNIQYF. CDR3 in DNA: TGCGCCAGCAGCACGGTATATGGACAAGGATCCACAGGGGATCCCAAAAACATTCAGTACTTC.

This sequence joins TRBV12-3 or TRBV12-4 and TRBJ2-4; 8 nucleotides align to TRBD2. Unmatched junction bases numbered 8, after V lost 3 bases and J lost 7 bases. There are 15 residues in the CDR3. DNA for the CDR3: TGTGCCAGCAGTTTTGAAGCGGGAGCGAGTAACATTCAGTACTTC. Its protein is CASSFEAGASNIQYF.

The J gene is TRBJ2-3, the V gene TRBV2, with D unresolved. Per the germline V gene, CDR1 is SNHLY and CDR2 is FYNNEI. V was clipped by 7 bases and J by 6 bases, with 8 bases between them. The CDR3 is 11 residues long. The CDR3 here is CASTYADTQYF. The DNA for the CDR3 is TGTGCCAGCACTTACGCTGATACGCAGTATTTT. The full variable domain, completed using reference TRBV2 and TRBJ2-3, is EPEVTQTPSHQVTQMGQEVILRCVPISNHLYFYWYRQILGQKVEFLVSFYNNEISEKSEIFDDQFSVERPDGSNFTLKIRSTKLEDSAMYFCASTYADTQYFGPGTRLTVL.

This clonotype turned up a few times. The V and J genes are TRBV6-2 or TRBV6-3 and TRBJ1-5, with TRBD1 as a possible D gene (6 bases). The V gene's germline CDR1 is MNHEY and CDR2 SVGEGT. The length of the CDR3 is 15 residues. Trimming took off 6 bases at V and 9 bases at J, with 21 bases between the two ends. Written as DNA, the CDR3 is TGTGCCAGCAGACCGGTCGACAGGAGGCACCGGCCCCAGCATTTT. Translation: CASRPVDRRHRPQHF.

The chain is built from TRBV3-1 and TRBJ1-2; D ambiguous. The V gene lost 6 bases and the J gene lost 8 bases, with 13 bases spanning the gap. The CDR3 spans 12 residues. CDR1 and CDR2 from the germline V gene are LGHDT and YNNKEL (reference sequence). The CDR3: CASREGGRGYTF. The CDR3 coding sequence is TGTGCCAGCAGGGAAGGAGGGCGCGGCTACACCTTC.

The V gene is TRBV9, the J gene TRBJ2-5; 8 nucleotides match TRBD2. With 4 bases clipped from V and 4 bases from J, the junction kept 6 bases outside the gene matches. The length of the CDR3 is 14 residues. Looked up from germline, CDR1 is SGDLS and CDR2 is YYNGEE. CDR3 sequence: CASSPAGVRETQYF. CDR3 coding DNA: TGTGCCAGCAGCCCAGCGGGAGTTCGAGAGACCCAGTACTTC.

The CDR3 protein is CASSQDLRGSQETQYF. The CDR3 DNA sequence: TGCGCCAGCAGCCAAGATTTACGGGGTTCCCAAGAGACCCAGTACTTC. The chain carries TRBV4-3 and TRBJ2-5; tentatively, D is TRBD2 (5 bases). Per the germline V gene, CDR1 is LGHNA and CDR2 is YSLEER. The V gene lost 0 bases and the J gene lost 1 base, with 12 bases spanning the gap. The CDR3 extends over 16 amino acids.

This clonotype has just a few counts. The rearrangement links TRBV12-3 or TRBV12-4 to TRBJ2-3, with D possibly being TRBD1 (5 bases). V was trimmed by 1 base and J by 5 bases, leaving 10 bases between them. The CDR3 is made up of 14 amino acids. CDR3 nucleotides: TGTGCCAGCAGTTTAGTGGCAGGGAAAGATACGCAGTATTTT. It translates to CASSLVAGKDTQYF.

The J gene is TRBJ2-7, the V gene TRBV13; 7 bases fit TRBD2. The CDR3 is made up of 17 amino acids. CDR1 and CDR2 (germline): PRHDT, FYEKMQ (reference sequence). V gave up 5 bases and J gave up 0 bases; unmatched junction bases: 13. Here the CDR3 reads CASSLWGLAGSSYEQYF. DNA of the CDR3: TGTGCCAGCAGCCTTTGGGGGTTAGCGGGTAGCTCCTACGAGCAGTACTTC. The full variable domain, completed using reference TRBV13 and TRBJ2-7, is AAGVIQSPRHLIKEKRETATLKCYPIPRHDTVYWYQQGPGQDPQFLISFYEKMQSDKGSIPDRFSAQQFSDYHSELNMSSLELGDSALYFCASSLWGLAGSSYEQYFGPGTRLTVT.

This clonotype has just a few counts. The rearrangement uses TRBV29-1 and TRBJ2-3; perhaps TRBD2 as D (5 bases). This CDR3 spans 13 amino acids. V lost 1 base to trimming and J lost 3 bases, with 8 bases between them. Germline loops: CDR1 SQVTM, CDR2 ANQGSEA. The CDR3 sequence: CSVEVQRTDTQYF. DNA for the CDR3: TGCAGCGTTGAAGTTCAGCGGACAGATACGCAGTATTTT.